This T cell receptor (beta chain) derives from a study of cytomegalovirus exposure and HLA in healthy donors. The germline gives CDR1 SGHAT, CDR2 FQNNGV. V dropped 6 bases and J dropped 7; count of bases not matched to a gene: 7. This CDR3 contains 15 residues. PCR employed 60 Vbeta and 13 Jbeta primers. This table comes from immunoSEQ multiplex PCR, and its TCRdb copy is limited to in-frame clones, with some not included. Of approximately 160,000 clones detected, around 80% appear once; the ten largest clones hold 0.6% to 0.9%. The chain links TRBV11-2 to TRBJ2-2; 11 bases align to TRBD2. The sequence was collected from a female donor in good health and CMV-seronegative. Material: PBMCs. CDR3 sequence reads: CASRPSGRRIGELFF. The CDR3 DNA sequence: TGTGCCAGCAGACCTAGCGGGAGGCGAATCGGGGAGCTGTTTTTT.